Following are 10 T cell receptor beta chains from one sample sequenced in a study of blood T cell repertoires in COVID-19. Produced via immunoSEQ multiplex PCR; TCRdb's table is partial and in-frame only. The sample consists of about 55,000 clones, 82% of them appearing once. Material for sequencing was peripheral blood. These receptors were obtained from a human donor in a cohort sampled during active COVID-19.

This clone was picked up one time. The rearrangement joins TRBV6-2 or TRBV6-3 to TRBJ2-1; 10 bases fit TRBD2. Losses at the gene ends were 2 bases for V and 5 bases for J; bases not matched to a gene: 12. The CDR3 contains 18 residues. CDR1 and CDR2 (germline): MNHEY, SVGEGT. CDR3: CASSYTHGLADYDNEQFF. The CDR3, as DNA: TGTGCCAGCAGTTACACCCATGGACTAGCGGACTATGACAATGAGCAGTTCTTC.

The chain couples TRBV7-6 to TRBJ2-2; 8 nucleotides match TRBD1. V gave up 1 base and J gave up 5 bases; unmatched junction bases: 0. CDR1 SGHVS and CDR2 FNYEAQ come from the germline V gene. CDR3 size: 14 residues. The CDR3 spells CASSLGTGTGELFF. Here the CDR3 DNA reads TGTGCCAGCAGCTTAGGGACAGGGACCGGGGAGCTGTTTTTT.

The gene calls are TRBV5-6 and TRBJ1-1, with D perhaps TRBD1 (5 bases). Germline V gives CDR1 SGHDT, CDR2 YYEEEE. V lost 0 bases and J lost 3, with 6 bases in between. There are 13 residues in the CDR3. CDR3 region: CASSLGQYTEAFF. The CDR3 DNA reads TGTGCCAGCAGCTTGGGACAGTACACTGAAGCTTTCTTT.

The J gene is TRBJ2-1, the V gene TRBV24-1; 11 positions match TRBD2. The trim removed 2 bases at V and 5 bases at J, leaving 4 bases unmatched. Germline loops: CDR1 KGHDR, CDR2 SFDVKD. This CDR3 contains 16 residues. The CDR3 protein is CATSDSLAGGNNEQFF. The CDR3 nucleotides read TGTGCCACCAGTGATTCTCTAGCGGGGGGTAACAATGAGCAGTTCTTC.

This clone appeared a single time. The gene calls are TRBV2 and TRBJ2-2; D might be TRBD1 (6 bases). Germline V gives CDR1 SNHLY, CDR2 FYNNEI. This CDR3 has 15 residues. Trimming stripped 5 bases from V and 3 bases from J, with 13 bases between. CDR3 protein: CASSFRGLDTGELFF. CDR3 nucleotides: TGTGCCAGCAGTTTTAGGGGGTTAGACACCGGGGAGCTGTTTTTT.

This clone was seen only once. The V call is TRBV5-4, the J call TRBJ2-5; TRBD1 is a possible D gene (5 bases). Germline V gene lookup returns CDR1 SGHNT and CDR2 YYREEE (reference sequence). V lost 1 base and J 3 bases, leaving 16 bases between the germline ends. The CDR3 consists of 16 residues. The CDR3 nucleotides read TGTGCCAGCAGCTTGAATACAGGTCCAGTTAAAGAGACCCAGTACTTC. It encodes CASSLNTGPVKETQYF.

The chain uses TRBV5-6 and TRBJ1-2; tentatively, D is TRBD1 (5 bases). Trimming stripped 3 bases from V and 7 bases from J, with 10 bases between. CDR1 SGHDT and CDR2 YYEEEE come from the germline V gene. This CDR3 has 12 amino acids. As DNA, the CDR3 is TGTGCCAGCAGCTCCCTCAGGGCTGGCTACACCTTC. Its protein product is CASSSLRAGYTF.

Only one count was recorded for this clone. The chain is built from TRBV7-8 and TRBJ2-7; D remains unclear. V was clipped by 2 bases and J by 3 bases, with 11 bases between them. Per germline, CDR1 SGHVS and CDR2 FQNEAQ. The CDR3 loop spans 14 amino acids. This CDR3 reads CASSLSGSVYEQYF. DNA for the CDR3: TGTGCCAGCAGCTTATCCGGGTCTGTCTACGAGCAGTACTTC.

This clone was recorded only once. The chain joins TRBV29-1 to TRBJ1-2; D is perhaps TRBD1 (5 bases). CDR1 is SQVTM, CDR2 ANQGSEA, per germline. V lost 4 bases, J lost 8 bases, and 20 bases lay in between. CDR3 length: 14 amino acids. The CDR3 reads CSVVGGERRHGYTF. The CDR3 DNA is TGCAGCGTTGTAGGAGGGGAGAGGCGACACGGCTACACCTTC.

This clone was counted between two and nine times. This rearrangement joins TRBV21-1 to TRBJ1-1. TRBV21-1 is annotated as a pseudogene. This CDR3 is 16 amino acids long. The CDR3 nucleotides read TGTGCCAGCAGCAAAGTTGAAGAGGCTTTCGGCACTGAAGCTTTCTTT. It encodes CASSKVEEAFGTEAFF.